The text below deals with one TCR beta chain. The sample comes from a study of shared clonotypes between healthy human individuals. For the study at large: The people who gave samples were a couple of women and three men aged 18 to 49.

CDR1 is SGHNT, CDR2 YYREEE, per germline (reference sequence). The CDR3 length is 15 residues. The V and J ends lost 4 bases and 2 bases, in that order; junction bases with no gene match: 3. The protocol was immunoSEQ multiplex PCR, while the TCRdb copy is restricted to in-frame clones and leaves out a portion. The data contain 1,400,000 or so clones, less than 99% of them seen just once; the ten biggest clones take up under 0.45%. The rearrangement joins TRBV5-4 to TRBJ2-5; 12 bases match TRBD2. Material: naive CD4+ T cells sorted from blood. Specified subset: CD45RA+ positively selected. This sequence was found in a man aged 25-45 years in good health. The CDR3 is CASSRGLAGQETQYF. The CDR3 DNA sequence: TGTGCCAGCAGCCGAGGACTAGCGGGACAAGAGACCCAGTACTTC.